The rows below give T cell receptor beta chains drawn from one sample of a study of blood T cell repertoires in COVID-19. The protocol was immunoSEQ multiplex PCR, while the TCRdb copy is restricted to in-frame clones and leaves out a portion. The top ten clones hold around 3.9% of a sample with around 250,000 clones, around four fifths of them seen once. Input material: PBMCs or T cells enriched from blood (not recorded which). Every receptor here comes from a man younger than 45 with acute COVID-19. Both conserved end residues are part of each CDR3. A D gene is named only where the DNA matches it firmly. Rows give clone size only sometimes, using once, few, many, or a class for an expanded clone.

j_call	clone_size	v_call	d_call	cdr3_nt	cdr3_aa
TRBJ1-3	NA	TRBV7-9	TRBD1	TGTGCCAGCAGCTTAACTAGGACAGGGGGCGGAAACACCATATATTTT	CASSLTRTGGGNTIYF
TRBJ1-1	NA	TRBV19	NA	TGTGCCAGTAGTATAGATCGGCCAGGGTTGAACACTGAAGCTTTCTTT	CASSIDRPGLNTEAFF
TRBJ1-4	once	TRBV28	NA	TGTGCCAGCAGCCCAGTCCAGGGCTTAGGGGAAAAACTGTTTTTT	CASSPVQGLGEKLFF
TRBJ1-1	NA	TRBV5-8	NA	TGTGCCAGCAGCCCTGGACATCTACCCCGTATAGGGACTGAAGCTTTCTTT	CASSPGHLPRIGTEAFF
TRBJ1-2	NA	TRBV25-1	TRBD1	TGTGCCAGCAGCTCAGGCACAGGGGGCCGGGTTAGCTATGGCTACACCTTC	CASSSGTGGRVSYGYTF
TRBJ2-2	NA	TRBV5-1	TRBD1	TGCGCCAGCAGCGTAACGACAGGGGGGGACACCGGGGAGCTGTTTTTT	CASSVTTGGDTGELFF
TRBJ2-5	once	TRBV10-3	TRBD2	TGTGCCATCAGTAGCGGGAGATTATCAGAGACCCAGTACTTC	CAISSGRLSETQYF
TRBJ1-1	NA	TRBV5-6	TRBD1	TGTGCCAGCAGCCCCCGACAGGGTAATGAAGCTTTCTTT	CASSPRQGNEAFF
TRBJ2-3	NA	TRBV27	TRBD1	TGTGCCAGCAGCGGGACAGGGGCGGTGGATACGCAGTATTTT	CASSGTGAVDTQYF
TRBJ2-3	NA	TRBV5-4	TRBD2	TGTGCCAGCAGCAAGCGGGAGTTCGGTACAGATACGCAGTATTTT	CASSKREFGTDTQYF
TRBJ2-5	NA	TRBV6-5	TRBD1	TGTGCCAGCAGCACATCAGGGGGCCTGGAGACCCAGTACTTC	CASSTSGGLETQYF
TRBJ2-2	few	TRBV7-9	TRBD1	TGTGCCAGCAGCCAAGGACAGGGGGCCGGGGAGCTGTTTTTT	CASSQGQGAGELFF
TRBJ1-4	NA	TRBV19	NA	TGTGCCAGTAGAGATTGGGCGCCGGCAGGTGAAAAACTGTTTTTT	CASRDWAPAGEKLFF
TRBJ2-1	NA	TRBV7-9	TRBD2	TGTGCCAGCCTCGGGGTGGGACTAGCGGGTGGAGAGCAGTTCTTC	CASLGVGLAGGEQFF
TRBJ1-5	NA	TRBV19	TRBD1	TGTGCCAGTAGTATGGCAGGGGGCCTGCAGCCCCAGCATTTT	CASSMAGGLQPQHF
TRBJ1-2	NA	TRBV21-1	NA	TGTGCCAGCAGCAAAGCGGGGGGGGGCTACTTTGGCTACACCTTC	CASSKAGGGYFGYTF
TRBJ1-5	once	TRBV2	TRBD1	TGTGCCAGCAGCGACGGGACAGGGAGTCCTAGCAATCAGCCCCAGCATTTT	CASSDGTGSPSNQPQHF
TRBJ1-2	once	TRBV24-1	TRBD1	TGTGCCACCAGTGATTTGAAGAGACAGGGCGAAGGCTACACCTTC	CATSDLKRQGEGYTF